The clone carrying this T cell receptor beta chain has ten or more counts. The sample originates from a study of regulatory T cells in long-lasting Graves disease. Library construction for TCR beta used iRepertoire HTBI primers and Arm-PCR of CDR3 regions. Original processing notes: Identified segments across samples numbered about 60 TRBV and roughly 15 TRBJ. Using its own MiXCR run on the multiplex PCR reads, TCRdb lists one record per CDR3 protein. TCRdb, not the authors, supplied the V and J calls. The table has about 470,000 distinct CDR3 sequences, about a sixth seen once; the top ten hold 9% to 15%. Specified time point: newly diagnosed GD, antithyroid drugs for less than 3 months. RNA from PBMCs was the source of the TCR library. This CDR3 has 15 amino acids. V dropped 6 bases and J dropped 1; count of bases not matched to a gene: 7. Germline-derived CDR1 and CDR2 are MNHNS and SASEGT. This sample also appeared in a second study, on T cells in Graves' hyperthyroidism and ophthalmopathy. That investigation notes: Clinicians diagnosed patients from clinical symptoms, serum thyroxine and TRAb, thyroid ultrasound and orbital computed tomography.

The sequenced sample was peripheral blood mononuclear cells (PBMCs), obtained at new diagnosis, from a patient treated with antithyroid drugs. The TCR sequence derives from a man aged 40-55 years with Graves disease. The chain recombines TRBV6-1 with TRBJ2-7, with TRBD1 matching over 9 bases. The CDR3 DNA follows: TGTGCCAGCAGAATCCCCGGGACAGGGTCCTACGAGCAGTACTTC. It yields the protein CASRIPGTGSYEQYF.